This record covers a single T cell receptor beta chain. Its target antigen remains unknown. The input lacks base qualities; no much larger clone sits a single base away. V was cut back by 4 bases and J by 2 bases, leaving a gap of 13 bases between them. The CDR3 goes from the cysteine to the phenylalanine over 15 residues. Solely the CDR3 DNA is kept, with 45 bases framed from the first base. For CDR1 and CDR2, the germline V gene lists SGDLS and YYNGEE. This sample stems from a study of blood T cell repertoires in COVID-19 (dated by TCRdb to 2019 to 2021). About the study as a whole: Samples from collaborators originated in the United States, Italy and Spain and spanned both the acute and convalescent phases of COVID-19. The repertoires were released in a freely available public database intended as a resource for research on the immune response to SARS-CoV-2. The prospective study material was composed of cDNA or gDNA derived from T cells, B-cell-depleted T cells, or PBMCs. The sample metadata nearly always contained a de-identified subject ID, COVID-19 status, age in years and sex. Where HLA class I and class II types were available, the types were taken from metadata supplied by the sample provider, not from assay-based typing. The samples were drawn from two sources: the first 160 participants of the ongoing ImmuneRACE study, and 950 to 1,500 subjects contributed by 6 global collaborators. The dataset comprised deeply sampled blood TCRbeta repertoires from subjects exposed to, actively infected with, or recovered from COVID-19.

The paper's findings and limits, for the study overall: How much clinical and demographic metadata was included differed by source and by participant, and the metadata was provided uncurated.

One collaborating source in Seattle enrolled patients during active infection and followed them longitudinally through the course of disease. The collaborating institutions used their own protocols to collect whole blood in K2EDTA tubes. For TCRbeta analysis, collaborator samples were shipped as frozen whole blood, as isolated PBMCs, or as DNA extracted from either sample type. TCRbeta CDR3 regions were amplified from genomic DNA by means of the immunoSEQ Assay, a bias-controlled multiplex PCR. On the study's bioinformatics: The number of nucleated cells in each sample was estimated by amplification of reference gene primers within the assay. To quantify the absolute abundance of each unique TCRbeta CDR3 rearrangement, sequence reads were collapsed and filtered. Productive Simpson clonality was computed per sample as the square root of Simpson's diversity index over productive rearrangements. The table was pulled from immuneACCESS by TCRdb, which kept in-frame rearrangements only. Such tables lose some clones; where checked, under half of the loss comes from unresolved V genes, and the rest has no known cause. V and J calls plus clone size are reproduced from that table; the DNA served to infer D and trimming. Here the sample has about 170,000 clones; approximately 80% occur a single time. The ten largest account for roughly 15% of the sample.

The receptor was derived from a woman between 65 and 79 years old with COVID-19, enrolled during active disease. The sample was peripheral blood. The receptor chain draws on TRBV9 and TRBJ2-1; TRBD2 might be the D gene, on 6 matching bases. The CDR3 has the sequence CASSSRLDTYNEQFF. The DNA sequence is as follows: TGTGCCAGCAGCTCGCGACTAGACACCTACAATGAGCAGTTCTTC.